This TCR beta chain was observed in a study of blood T cell repertoires in COVID-19. The germline V and J ends were trimmed by 4 bases and 2 bases, with 9 bases remaining between them. Germline V lookup: CDR1 LGHDT, CDR2 YNNKEL (reference sequence). The CDR3 loop spans 15 amino acids. Only in-frame clones appear in the TCRdb table, and some are missing; sequencing was by immunoSEQ multiplex PCR. In the table there are about 160,000 clones, around 82% of which are singletons. This clone was seen just once. The gene calls are TRBV3-1 (or the pseudogene TRBV3-2) and TRBJ2-6; a weak D match, TRBD2 (5 bases). Sample: peripheral blood. The source of this sequence is a woman aged 80 or over with active or convalescent COVID-19. The CDR3, as DNA: TGTGCCAGCAGCCCCGGACTCGCTGGGGCCAACGTCCTGACTTTC. Residues: CASSPGLAGANVLTF.